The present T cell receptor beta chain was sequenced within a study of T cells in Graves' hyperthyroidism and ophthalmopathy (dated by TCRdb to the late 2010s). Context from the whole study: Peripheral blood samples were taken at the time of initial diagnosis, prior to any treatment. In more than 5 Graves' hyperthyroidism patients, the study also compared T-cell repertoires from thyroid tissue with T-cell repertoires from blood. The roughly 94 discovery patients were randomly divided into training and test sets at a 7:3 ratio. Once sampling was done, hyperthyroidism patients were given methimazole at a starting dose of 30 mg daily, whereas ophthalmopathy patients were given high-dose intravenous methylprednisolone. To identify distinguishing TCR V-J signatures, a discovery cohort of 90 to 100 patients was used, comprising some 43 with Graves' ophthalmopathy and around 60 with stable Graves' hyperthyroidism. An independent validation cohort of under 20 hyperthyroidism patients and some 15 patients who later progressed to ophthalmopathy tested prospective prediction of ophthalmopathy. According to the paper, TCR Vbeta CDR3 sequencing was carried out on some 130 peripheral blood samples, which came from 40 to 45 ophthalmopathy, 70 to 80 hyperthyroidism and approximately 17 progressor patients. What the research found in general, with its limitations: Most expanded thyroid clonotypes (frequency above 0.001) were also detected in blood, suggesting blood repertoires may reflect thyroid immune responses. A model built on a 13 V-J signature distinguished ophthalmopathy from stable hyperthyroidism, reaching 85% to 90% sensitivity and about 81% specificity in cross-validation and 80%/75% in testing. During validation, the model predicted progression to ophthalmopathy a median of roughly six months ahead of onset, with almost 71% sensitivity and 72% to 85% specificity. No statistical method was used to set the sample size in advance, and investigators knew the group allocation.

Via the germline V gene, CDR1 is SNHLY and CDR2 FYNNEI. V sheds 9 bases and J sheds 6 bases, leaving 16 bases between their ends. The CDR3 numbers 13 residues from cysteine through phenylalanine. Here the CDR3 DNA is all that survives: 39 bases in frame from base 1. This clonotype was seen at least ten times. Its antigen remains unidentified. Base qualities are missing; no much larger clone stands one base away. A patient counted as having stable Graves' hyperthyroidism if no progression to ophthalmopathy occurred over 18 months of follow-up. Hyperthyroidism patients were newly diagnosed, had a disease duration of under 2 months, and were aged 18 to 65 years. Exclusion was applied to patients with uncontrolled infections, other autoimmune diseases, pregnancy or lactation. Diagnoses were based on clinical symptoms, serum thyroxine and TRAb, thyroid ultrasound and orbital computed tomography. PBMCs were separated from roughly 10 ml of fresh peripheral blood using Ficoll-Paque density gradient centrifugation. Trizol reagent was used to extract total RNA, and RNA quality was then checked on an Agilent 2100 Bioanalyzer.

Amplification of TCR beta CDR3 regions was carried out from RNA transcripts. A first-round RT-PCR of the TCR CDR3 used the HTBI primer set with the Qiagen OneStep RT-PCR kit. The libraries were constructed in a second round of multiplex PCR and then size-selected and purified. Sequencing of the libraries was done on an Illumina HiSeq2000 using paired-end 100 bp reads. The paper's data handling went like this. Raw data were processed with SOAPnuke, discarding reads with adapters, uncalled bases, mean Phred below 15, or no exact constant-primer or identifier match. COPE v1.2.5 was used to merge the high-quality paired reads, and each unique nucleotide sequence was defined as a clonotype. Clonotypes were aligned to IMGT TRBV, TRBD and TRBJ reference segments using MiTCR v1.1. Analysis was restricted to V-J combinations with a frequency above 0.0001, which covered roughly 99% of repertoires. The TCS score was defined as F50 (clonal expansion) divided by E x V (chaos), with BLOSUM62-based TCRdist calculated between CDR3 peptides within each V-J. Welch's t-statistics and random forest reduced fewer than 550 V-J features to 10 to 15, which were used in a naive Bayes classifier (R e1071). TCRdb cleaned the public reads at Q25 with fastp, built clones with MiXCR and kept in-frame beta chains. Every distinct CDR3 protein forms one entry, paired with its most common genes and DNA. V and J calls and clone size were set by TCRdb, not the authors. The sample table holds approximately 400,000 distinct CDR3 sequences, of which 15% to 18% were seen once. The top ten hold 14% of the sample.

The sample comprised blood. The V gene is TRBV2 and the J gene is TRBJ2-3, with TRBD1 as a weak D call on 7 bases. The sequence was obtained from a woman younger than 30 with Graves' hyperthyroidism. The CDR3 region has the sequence CASFRRGRDTQYF. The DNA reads TGTGCCAGTTTTAGGAGGGGGCGTGATACGCAGTATTTT.